These 21 T cell receptor beta chains were sequenced from one sample in a study of blood T cell repertoires in COVID-19 (dated by TCRdb to 2018 to 2020). Receptor amplification or capture employed the immunoSEQ multiplex PCR assay. TCRdb took over this immuneACCESS table, retaining in-frame rearrangements with V and J assigned. Such tables are incomplete; in checked studies, under half of the missing clones stem from an unresolved V gene, and the remainder is unexplained. The sample profile shows roughly 100,000 clones; 84% of them were found once. The ten largest clones take up approximately 27% of the sample. The material sequenced was peripheral blood. The receptors come from a man between 60 and 70 years old with acute or convalescent COVID-19.

The chain combines TRBV2 with TRBJ2-1, with D maybe TRBD1 (6 bases). Germline V CDR1 and CDR2: SNHLY, FYNNEI. V was clipped by 2 bases and J by 4 bases, with 15 bases between them. This CDR3 comprises 16 residues. The CDR3 spells CASSETSTGLYNEQFF. As DNA, the CDR3 is TGTGCCAGCAGTGAAACCAGCACAGGGTTGTACAATGAGCAGTTCTTC.

This clone was seen a single time. The chain uses TRBV7-2 and TRBJ1-4; 9 nucleotides match TRBD1. The CDR3 is 14 residues long. Germline trimming cut 6 bases from V and 3 bases from J; bases unmatched to any gene: 2. Germline CDR1 reads SGHTA; CDR2 reads FQGNSA. The CDR3 loop reads CASRRDRANEKLFF. The CDR3 region has the DNA TGTGCCAGCAGAAGGGACAGGGCTAATGAAAAACTGTTTTTT.

V is TRBV19 and J is TRBJ2-5; 8 bases map to TRBD1. J lost 5 bases, V lost 3 bases, and 5 bases had no gene match. Per the germline V gene, CDR1 is LNHDA and CDR2 is SQIVND (reference sequence). The CDR3 consists of 14 residues. The CDR3 DNA reads as TGTGCCAGTAGTATGGCCAGGGGGCGGGAGACCCAGTACTTC. Translation gives CASSMARGRETQYF.

The CDR3 coding sequence is TGTGCCAGCCGTCGTTTTGAGGGGGCTAAAGAGCAGTACTTC. Protein product: CASRRFEGAKEQYF. J is TRBJ2-7 and V is TRBV2; TRBD1 matches 7 bases. With V trimmed by 8 bases and J by 7 bases, 14 bases remained unmatched. In germline, CDR1 is SNHLY, CDR2 FYNNEI. CDR3 length equals 14 residues.

This clone has only a few counts. The CDR3 is CASSQNRGKDTEAFF. The CDR3 DNA is TGTGCCAGCTCCCAGAACAGGGGGAAGGACACTGAAGCTTTCTTT. The rearrangement joins TRBV18 to TRBJ1-1; 8 positions match TRBD1. CDR1 and CDR2 from the germline V gene are KGHSH and LQKENI. After removal of 6 bases from V and 3 bases from J, the junction contained 9 bases not matched to a gene. The CDR3 loop spans 15 amino acids.

This chain joins TRBV9 and TRBJ2-2; 7 nucleotides match TRBD1. The CDR3 spans 13 residues. Germline values: CDR1 SGDLS, CDR2 YYNGEE. Unmatched junction bases numbered 3, after V lost 4 bases and J lost 6 bases. CDR3 coding DNA: TGTGCCAGCAGCCCTGACAGGGCCGGGGAGCTGTTTTTT. Translation: CASSPDRAGELFF.

The chain has TRBV11-3 and TRBJ2-1; 8 bases match TRBD1. There are 14 residues in the CDR3. Germline V gene lookup returns CDR1 SGHNT and CDR2 YENEEA. Trimming at V came to 5 bases and at J to 6 bases, leaving 6 bases not matched to a gene. Here the CDR3 reads CASSRQGTSNEQFF. CDR3 coding DNA: TGTGCCAGCAGCCGACAGGGGACGAGCAATGAGCAGTTCTTC.

V is TRBV6-5 and J is TRBJ2-1; TRBD1 matches 8 bases. The ends lost 6 bases at V and 7 bases at J; junction bases unmatched: 8. The germline CDR1 and CDR2 sequences are MNHEY and SVGAGI. The CDR3 sequence is 14 residues long. DNA of the CDR3: TGTGCCAGCAGGTGGACAGGGAGGAAGAATGAGCAGTTCTTC. This encodes CASRWTGRKNEQFF.

This sequence joins TRBV14 and TRBJ2-5; 7 bases are shared with TRBD2. The V gene end was trimmed by 4 bases and the J gene end by 2 bases; junction bases not matched to a gene: 1. This CDR3 has 13 amino acids. Per germline, CDR1 SGHDN and CDR2 FVKESK. The CDR3 is CASSRGLQETQYF. In DNA form, the CDR3 reads TGTGCCAGCAGCCGGGGACTACAAGAGACCCAGTACTTC.

The chain combines TRBV11-3 with TRBJ2-3; tentative D call: TRBD2 (5 bases). CDR3 length: 16 amino acids. V was clipped by 5 bases and J by 4 bases, with 19 bases between them. Germline CDR1 reads SGHNT; CDR2 reads YENEEA. CDR3 coding DNA: TGTGCCAGCAGCCCCCGAGGCAGAGCCGGGGCAGATACGCAGTATTTT. Translating it yields CASSPRGRAGADTQYF. Using reference TRBV11-3 and TRBJ2-3 for the parts outside the CDR3, the full variable domain is EAGVVQSPRYKIIEKKQPVAFWCNPISGHNTLYWYLQNLGQGPELLIRYENEEAVDDSQLPKDRFSAERLKGVDSTLKIQPAELGDSAVYLCASSPRGRAGADTQYFGPGTRLTVL.

The table lists this clone with a count of one. J is TRBJ2-2 and V is TRBV3-1 (or the pseudogene TRBV3-2), with 12 bases fitting TRBD2. The length of the CDR3 is 16 residues. With 3 bases clipped from V and 8 bases from J, the junction kept 7 bases outside the gene matches. The germline V gene encodes CDR1 LGHDT and CDR2 YNNKEL (reference sequence). CDR3 DNA: TGTGCCAGCAGCCAGAGGGGACTAGCGGGTTTTGGGGAGCTGTTTTTT. Its translation: CASSQRGLAGFGELFF.

The rearrangement uses TRBV18 and TRBJ1-1, with D uncertain. Germline assignment: CDR1 KGHSH and CDR2 LQKENI. This CDR3 spans 14 amino acids. The germline V and J ends were trimmed by 3 bases and 0 bases, with 8 bases remaining between them. In DNA form, the CDR3 reads TGTGCCAGCTCACCGTGGGCGATGAACACTGAAGCTTTCTTT. Amino acids: CASSPWAMNTEAFF.

J is TRBJ2-3 and V is TRBV4-2; D is perhaps TRBD2 (6 bases). The CDR3 length is 16 residues. The V end was cut by 2 bases, the J end by 6 bases, with 18 bases between. Germline CDR1 reads LGHNA; CDR2 reads YNFKEQ. As DNA, the CDR3 is TGTGCCAGCAGCCAACGGAGCGGCGCGGCGGGGGATACGCAGTATTTT. It encodes CASSQRSGAAGDTQYF.

The chain recombines TRBV9 with TRBJ1-2, with 9 bases lining up with TRBD1. The CDR3 spans 13 residues. J was trimmed by 3 bases and V by 4 bases; bases with no gene match: 1. In germline, CDR1 is SGDLS, CDR2 YYNGEE. The CDR3 sequence is CASSWTGDYGYTF. The CDR3 DNA follows: TGTGCCAGCAGCTGGACAGGGGACTATGGCTACACCTTC.

This clone was seen only once. The V gene is TRBV2, the J gene TRBJ2-1, with 9 bases matching TRBD2. J was trimmed by 6 bases and V by 3 bases; bases with no gene match: 9. Germline V gene sequence: CDR1 SNHLY, CDR2 FYNNEI. The CDR3 loop spans 16 amino acids. CDR3 protein: CASSEQGGRGFNEQFF. The CDR3 DNA follows: TGTGCCAGCAGTGAGCAGGGCGGGAGGGGTTTCAATGAGCAGTTCTTC.

The rearrangement joins TRBV29-1 to TRBJ2-5, with D possibly matching TRBD2 (6 bases). The CDR3 is 13 amino acids. Germline values: CDR1 SQVTM, CDR2 ANQGSEA. Trimming pared 4 bases from V and 1 base from J, leaving 10 bases between. The CDR3 spells CSVVEGLQETQYF. In DNA form, the CDR3 reads TGCAGCGTTGTGGAGGGACTCCAAGAGACCCAGTACTTC.

The gene calls are TRBV3-1 (or the pseudogene TRBV3-2) and TRBJ2-1; 9 positions match TRBD2. This CDR3 spans 17 amino acids. V was pared by 4 bases and J by 7 bases, with 14 bases of the junction left unmatched. Germline V gene sequence: CDR1 LGHDT, CDR2 YNNKEL (reference sequence). The CDR3, as DNA: TGTGCCAGCAGCCCCGGGCTAGCGGGGTTGGACAGAAATGAGCAGTTCTTC. Translated, it gives CASSPGLAGLDRNEQFF.

V gene TRBV3-1 (or the pseudogene TRBV3-2) combines with J gene TRBJ2-3; TRBD2 is a possible D gene (5 bases). Germline V CDR1 and CDR2: LGHDT, YNNKEL (reference sequence). This CDR3 contains 15 residues. The V end was cut by 0 bases, the J end by 6 bases, with 13 bases between. In nucleotides, the CDR3 is TGTGCCAGCAGCCAAGATTTTCATCCGGGGGATACGCAGTATTTT. This gives the protein CASSQDFHPGDTQYF.

This chain connects TRBV10-3 to TRBJ1-5, with 8 bases matching TRBD1. Germline V gene data show CDR1 as ENHRY and CDR2 as SYGVKD. The CDR3 is 15 amino acids. V shed 6 bases, J shed 0 bases, and the junction held 4 bases outside the gene matches. The CDR3 DNA reads as TGTGCCATCAGGAATGGACAGGGTAGCAATCAGCCCCAGCATTTT. Protein product: CAIRNGQGSNQPQHF.

The chain uses TRBV7-6 and TRBJ2-3; D is uncertain. The CDR3 is 14 residues long. V was shortened by 0 bases and J by 3 bases, with 7 bases between the two germline ends. Germline V gene lookup returns CDR1 SGHVS and CDR2 FNYEAQ. The CDR3 sequence: CASSLAARTDTQYF. As DNA, the CDR3 is TGTGCCAGCAGCTTAGCGGCCAGGACAGATACGCAGTATTTT.

This clone occurred a few times. This chain connects TRBV5-1 to TRBJ2-5, with TRBD1 as a possible D gene (6 bases). The CDR3 sequence is 15 residues long. Trimming removed 1 base from V and 2 bases from J, with 12 bases in between. Germline V gives CDR1 SGHRS, CDR2 YFSETQ. The CDR3 nucleotides are TGCGCCAGCAGCTTGCGGGACATCAGACAAGAGACCCAGTACTTC. Amino acids: CASSLRDIRQETQYF.